These T cell receptor beta chains were read from a single sample in a study of shared clonotypes between healthy human individuals. Generated by immunoSEQ multiplex PCR, the TCRdb table keeps only in-frame clones and is missing some. The sample lists approximately 2,000,000 clones; 92% were seen once. Sequencing input: naive CD4+ T cells from PBMCs. The receptors here all came from a man between 18 and 29 years old in good health. Some clones in this sample may be carry-over from other donors' samples. Each CDR3 is given with its conserved first and last residue. A row's size may be missing; if present it is once, few, many or a size class.

CDR3 protein,J gene,clone size,V gene
CASSSSGRGTGELFF,TRBJ2-2,.,TRBV28
CASSLRTGYGYTF,TRBJ1-2,.,TRBV7-2
CASRTLTQPQHF,TRBJ1-5,few,TRBV28
CASSQGATGYNQPQHF,TRBJ1-5,once,TRBV4-3
CASSPIAVNEQFF,TRBJ2-1,.,TRBV18
CASSTQGAGYYEQYF,TRBJ2-7,.,TRBV19
CSVLLAGMIYEQYF,TRBJ2-7,once,TRBV29-1
CAWSGGNTIYF,TRBJ1-3,.,TRBV30
CATQILAESYEQYF,TRBJ2-7,.,TRBV6-5
CASSPGGPGQNIQYF,TRBJ2-4,.,TRBV5-1
CSVNTDVSYEQYF,.,.,TRBV29-1
CASTIGSRVGDDAFF,TRBJ1-1,.,TRBV19
CAWSFRTPYEQYF,TRBJ2-7,.,TRBV30
CASTTRTPNTGELFF,TRBJ2-2,.,TRBV28
CASSFSGTGEETQYF,TRBJ2-5,.,TRBV5-1
CASSSLTLAKNIQYF,TRBJ2-4,.,TRBV7-2
CASSLARVQIFQETQYF,TRBJ2-5,.,TRBV5-1
CASSILTGRLDGYTF,TRBJ1-2,.,TRBV19
CASSSNRVGNTEAFF,TRBJ1-1,.,TRBV5-1
CASSTAPTTYEQYF,TRBJ2-7,.,TRBV2
CASSSKGGRNMNTEAFF,TRBJ1-1,.,TRBV27
CASRAQGVREQYF,TRBJ2-7,.,TRBV28
CASSHHNRETQYF,TRBJ2-5,.,TRBV28
CASSLETSRYNEQFF,TRBJ2-1,.,TRBV28
CASSPINMDTQYF,TRBJ2-3,.,TRBV7-2
CASSPGRETQYF,TRBJ2-5,once,TRBV18
CASSLIRTNHGYTF,TRBJ1-2,.,TRBV7-3
CASSLAGGRVNEQFF,TRBJ2-1,.,TRBV28
CASSPGQLNTGELFF,TRBJ2-2,.,TRBV18
CASSWSEPNTGELFF,TRBJ2-2,.,TRBV7-9
CAISESSGTSGPREQFF,TRBJ2-1,.,TRBV10-3
CASSFNRQGNQPQHF,TRBJ1-5,.,TRBV6-5
CASTSQSTDTQYF,TRBJ2-3,once,TRBV5-4
CASSYLGGAGEQYF,TRBJ2-7,.,TRBV7-9
CASSVGLSTDTQYF,TRBJ2-3,.,TRBV2
CASSLVGAGGAYGYTF,TRBJ1-2,once,TRBV7-8
CASRPGLYTDTQYF,TRBJ2-3,.,TRBV6-5
CASSLGRDWGEQYF,TRBJ2-7,.,TRBV7-2
CASSFGDTQYF,TRBJ2-3,.,TRBV7-1
CASSIRQSPAEYYEQYF,TRBJ2-7,.,TRBV19
CASSLLAADYNEQFF,TRBJ2-1,.,TRBV7-9
CASSLNWASSYGYTF,TRBJ1-2,.,TRBV28
CASSLSTGASGSIRYEQYF,TRBJ2-7,.,TRBV27
CASSYRGREQYF,TRBJ2-7,.,TRBV6-5
CASSLSGPGELFF,TRBJ2-2,.,TRBV5-1
CSVDRGTPEAQYF,TRBJ2-5,.,TRBV29-1
CASSRSGFYEQYF,TRBJ2-7,.,TRBV7-2
CASGQLGGNQPQHF,TRBJ1-5,.,TRBV6-5
CASSIEPSIAGELFF,TRBJ2-2,.,TRBV19